Presented here are 16 T cell receptor beta chains from one specimen sequenced in a study of beta chain features in type 1 diabetes listed by TCRdb under 2018. To prepare the library, the immunoSEQ multiplex PCR assay was applied. All of the isolated RNA was reverse transcribed with the High Capacity cDNA Reverse Transcription Kit, so expressed TCRB transcripts were sequenced. TCRdb re-hosts the immuneACCESS table, in-frame sequences only. Its copies lack some clones; in the studies checked, an unresolved V gene accounts for under half of them, and the cause for the rest is not known. The sample data list about 220,000 clones, and roughly a tenth of these were observed just once. The ten top clones hold about 1.2% of the sample. The sample was central memory CD4+ T cells from blood. These receptors all come from a man aged 18 to 30 in good health.

Concerning this clone: One end of the junction is discordant with germline, which a read error may explain. The V call is TRBV5-1, the J call TRBJ1-4; 7 nucleotides agree with TRBD1. Germline V gives CDR1 SGHRS, CDR2 YFSETQ. This CDR3 is 14 amino acids long. The CDR3 region is CASSLDRPNEKLFF. DNA for the CDR3: TGCGCCAGCAGTTTGGACAGGCCTAATGAAAAACTGTTTTTT.

This clone appeared a single time. The chain has TRBV7-3 and TRBJ2-3; 7 bases line up with TRBD1. V lost 4 bases, J lost 2 bases, and 9 bases stayed unmatched. The CDR3 consists of 16 residues. Germline CDR1 and CDR2: SGHTA and FQGTGA. CDR3 amino acids: CASSSGQDRFTDTQYF. Written as DNA, the CDR3 is TGTGCCAGCAGCTCAGGACAGGACAGGTTCACAGATACGCAGTATTTT.

This chain connects TRBV30 to TRBJ2-1; D perhaps matches TRBD2 (6 bases). Germline assignment: CDR1 GTSNPN and CDR2 SVGIG (reference sequence). The CDR3 runs 14 residues. The V and J ends lost 2 bases and 5 bases respectively, with 13 bases between them. CDR3 sequence reads: CAWSSHGGNNEQFF. The CDR3 coding sequence is TGTGCCTGGAGTTCCCACGGCGGGAACAATGAGCAGTTCTTC.

This clone was detected many times. The rearrangement links TRBV30 to TRBJ2-3; no clear D. Trimming left V 0 bases short and J 1 base short, with 11 bases between. The CDR3 contains 15 residues. Germline values: CDR1 GTSNPN, CDR2 SVGIG (reference sequence). In DNA, the CDR3 is TGTGCCTGGAGTGTACAAGGTTTGGGCACAGATACGCAGTATTTT. Protein sequence: CAWSVQGLGTDTQYF. Supplemented by reference TRBV30 and TRBJ2-3, the full variable domain reads SQTIHQWPATLVQPVGSPLSLECTVEGTSNPNLYWYRQAAGRGLQLLFYSVGIGQISSEVPQNLSASRPQDRQFILSSKKLLLSDSGFYLCAWSVQGLGTDTQYFGPGTRLTVL.

V usage is TRBV2 and J usage is TRBJ2-7; 7 bases are shared with TRBD2. The CDR3 spans 21 residues. Unmatched junction bases numbered 30, after V lost 6 bases and J lost 4 bases. The germline gives CDR1 SNHLY, CDR2 FYNNEI. The CDR3 DNA reads as TGTGCCAGCAGCGAGAGGGAGGCCCCAGCGGGAAATAAAGTGACTACTTACGAGCAGTACTTC. Translating gives CASSEREAPAGNKVTTYEQYF. Full variable domain (missing parts from reference TRBV2 and TRBJ2-7): EPEVTQTPSHQVTQMGQEVILRCVPISNHLYFYWYRQILGQKVEFLVSFYNNEISEKSEIFDDQFSVERPDGSNFTLKIRSTKLEDSAMYFCASSEREAPAGNKVTTYEQYFGPGTRLTVT.

The CDR3 nucleotides are TGTGCCAGCAGTCCTTCCACAACTAATGAAAAACTGTTTTTT. This sequence encodes CASSPSTTNEKLFF. J is TRBJ1-4 and V is TRBV5-8, with D hard to call. Per the germline V gene, CDR1 is SGHTS and CDR2 is YDEGEE. CDR3 length equals 14 residues. Trimming removed 5 bases from V and 0 bases from J, with 8 bases in between.

This clone was seen a few times. The same CDR3 can be traced to other DNA sequences in this sample. The chain has TRBV29-1 and TRBJ2-1, with D maybe TRBD2 (6 bases). Trimming took 4 bases from V and 7 from J, leaving 11 bases between them. Germline V gives CDR1 SQVTM, CDR2 ANQGSEA. This CDR3 is 12 amino acids long. CDR3 region: CSVARGGNEQFF. The CDR3 DNA sequence: TGCAGCGTTGCCCGTGGGGGGAATGAGCAGTTCTTC.

This clone came up a few times. The CDR3 sequence is CASSPPGVWEQYF. CDR3 DNA: TGTGCCAGCAGTCCTCCTGGCGTTTGGGAGCAGTACTTC. The gene calls are TRBV2 and TRBJ2-7; D is unresolved. This CDR3 region has 13 residues. Germline-derived CDR1 and CDR2 are SNHLY and FYNNEI. V gave up 5 bases and J gave up 7 bases, with 15 bases separating them.

This sequence joins TRBV25-1 and TRBJ2-6, with D uncertain. This CDR3 contains 16 residues. Trimming pared 0 bases from V and 4 bases from J, leaving 10 bases between. Germline CDR1 and CDR2: MGHDK and SYGVNS. CDR3 sequence (DNA): TGTGCCAGCAGTGAATATAGGGCAGGAGGGGCCAACGTCCTGACTTTC. It encodes CASSEYRAGGANVLTF.

This clone was seen ten or more times. The rearrangement uses TRBV28 and TRBJ2-1; 10 bases are a match to TRBD1. Germline values: CDR1 MDHEN, CDR2 SYDVKM. The CDR3 totals 16 residues. Unmatched junction bases numbered 7, after V lost 4 bases and J lost 4 bases. The CDR3 DNA reads TGTGCCAGCAGTTCTTTTCGACAGGGGGCGTACAATGAGCAGTTCTTC. This translates into CASSSFRQGAYNEQFF.

The rearrangement uses TRBV14 and TRBJ2-5, with TRBD1 identical over 11 bases. CDR1 SGHDN and CDR2 FVKESK come from the germline V gene. This CDR3 has 16 amino acids. Trimming cost V 2 bases and J 9 bases; bases outside gene matches: 11. The DNA for the CDR3 is TGTGCCAGCAGCCAAAGGACAGGGGGCGATTTTGATTCCCAGTACTTC. The encoded protein is CASSQRTGGDFDSQYF. The entire variable domain, with the rest obtained from reference TRBV14 and TRBJ2-5, is as follows: EAGVTQFPSHSVIEKGQTVTLRCDPISGHDNLYWYRRVMGKEIKFLLHFVKESKQDESGMPNNRFLAERTGGTYSTLKVQPAELEDSGVYFCASSQRTGGDFDSQYFGPGTRLLVL.

This clone was detected a few times. CDR3 loop: CASSLSWVHGETQYF. As DNA, the CDR3 is TGTGCCAGCAGCTTAAGCTGGGTACATGGGGAGACCCAGTACTTC. This sequence joins TRBV7-3 and TRBJ2-5; the D is unclear. The germline gives CDR1 SGHTA, CDR2 FQGTGA. CDR3 length: 15 amino acids. V was clipped by 1 base and J by 5 bases, with 14 bases between them.

This clone was counted only a few times. V usage is TRBV28 and J usage is TRBJ2-7; the D is unclear. The CDR3 sequence is 13 residues long. The ends were cut back, 5 bases at V and 7 bases at J, with 15 bases in the middle. CDR1 is MDHEN, CDR2 SYDVKM, per germline. CDR3 DNA sequence: TGTGCCAGCAGTAACCCGGGCCTACCGGAGCAGTACTTC. Translating gives CASSNPGLPEQYF. Combining the CDR3 with reference TRBV28 and TRBJ2-7 gives the whole variable domain DVKVTQSSRYLVKRTGEKVFLECVQDMDHENMFWYRQDPGLGLRLIYFSYDVKMKEKGDIPEGYSVSREKKERFSLILESASTNQTSMYLCASSNPGLPEQYFGPGTRLTVT.

At least ten counts were recorded for this clone. J is TRBJ2-1 and V is TRBV27; no reliable D call. Germline V gene sequence: CDR1 MNHEY, CDR2 SMNVEV (reference sequence). This CDR3 is built from 13 residues. V was pared by 4 bases and J by 10 bases, with 14 bases between. The CDR3 protein is CASSSYLWVEQFF. CDR3 sequence (DNA): TGTGCCAGCAGTTCCTACCTCTGGGTAGAGCAGTTCTTC.

This clone was counted only a few times. The chain is built from TRBV11-2 and TRBJ2-3; 7 nucleotides agree with TRBD1. With V trimmed by 0 bases and J by 2 bases, 8 bases remained unmatched. The CDR3 totals 17 residues. From germline, CDR1 is SGHAT and CDR2 FQNNGV. The CDR3 is CASSLDGDRAYTDTQYF. The CDR3 DNA follows: TGTGCCAGCAGCTTAGATGGAGACAGGGCCTACACAGATACGCAGTATTTT.

This clone was observed a few times. This chain links TRBV6-1 with TRBJ2-5; TRBD1 is a possible D gene (6 bases). Germline loops: CDR1 MNHNS, CDR2 SASEGT. V lost 0 bases and J 5 bases, leaving 13 bases between the germline ends. The CDR3 is 15 amino acids. CDR3 coding DNA: TGTGCCAGCAGTGAAGCCGGGACAATCGGCGAGACCCAGTACTTC. Translating gives CASSEAGTIGETQYF.